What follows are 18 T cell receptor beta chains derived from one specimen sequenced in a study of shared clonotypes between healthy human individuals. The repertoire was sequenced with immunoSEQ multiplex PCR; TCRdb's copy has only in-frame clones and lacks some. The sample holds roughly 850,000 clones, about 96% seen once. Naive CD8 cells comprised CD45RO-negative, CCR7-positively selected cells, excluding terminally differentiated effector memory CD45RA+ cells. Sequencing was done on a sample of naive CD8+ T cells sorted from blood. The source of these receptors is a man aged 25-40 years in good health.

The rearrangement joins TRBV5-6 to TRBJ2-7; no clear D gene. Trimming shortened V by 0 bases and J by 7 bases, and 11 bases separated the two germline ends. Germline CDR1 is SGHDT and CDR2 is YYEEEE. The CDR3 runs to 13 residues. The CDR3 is CASSLAAAGEQYF. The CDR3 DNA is TGTGCCAGCAGCTTGGCAGCCGCCGGAGAGCAGTACTTC.

The CDR3 bases are TGTGCCAGCAGCCCAAGCTGGGGAGGGGAGGGAACTGAAGCTTTCTTT. Translation: CASSPSWGGEGTEAFF. The rearrangement uses TRBV9 and TRBJ1-1; perhaps TRBD1 as D (5 bases). Trimming took off 4 bases at V and 5 bases at J, with 21 bases between the two ends. CDR1 SGDLS and CDR2 YYNGEE come from the germline V gene. CDR3 length: 16 residues.

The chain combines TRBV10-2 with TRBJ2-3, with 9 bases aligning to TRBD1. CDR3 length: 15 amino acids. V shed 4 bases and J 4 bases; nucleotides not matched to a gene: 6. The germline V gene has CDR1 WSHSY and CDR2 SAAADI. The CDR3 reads CASSVGTGYADTQYF. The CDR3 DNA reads TGCGCCAGCAGTGTGGGGACAGGGTACGCAGATACGCAGTATTTT.

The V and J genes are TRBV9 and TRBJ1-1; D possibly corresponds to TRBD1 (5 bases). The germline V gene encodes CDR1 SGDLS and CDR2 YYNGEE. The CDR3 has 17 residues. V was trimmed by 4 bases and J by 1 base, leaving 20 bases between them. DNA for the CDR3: TGTGCCAGCAGCCTAGGGGAAACCGGGACGACGAACACTGAAGCTTTCTTT. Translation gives CASSLGETGTTNTEAFF.

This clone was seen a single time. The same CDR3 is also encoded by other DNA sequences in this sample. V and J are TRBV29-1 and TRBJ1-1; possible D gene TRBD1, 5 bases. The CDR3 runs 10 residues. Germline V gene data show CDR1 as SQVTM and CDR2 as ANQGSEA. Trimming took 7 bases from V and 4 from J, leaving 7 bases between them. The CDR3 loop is CSGGGTEAFF. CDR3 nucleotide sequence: TGCAGCGGGGGCGGCACTGAAGCTTTCTTT.

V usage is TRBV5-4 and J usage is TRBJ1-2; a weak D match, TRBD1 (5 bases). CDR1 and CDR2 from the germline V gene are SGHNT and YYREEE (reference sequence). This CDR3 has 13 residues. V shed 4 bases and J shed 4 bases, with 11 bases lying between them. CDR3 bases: TGTGCCAGCAGCGCCGGGACTATCTATGGCTACACCTTC. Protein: CASSAGTIYGYTF.

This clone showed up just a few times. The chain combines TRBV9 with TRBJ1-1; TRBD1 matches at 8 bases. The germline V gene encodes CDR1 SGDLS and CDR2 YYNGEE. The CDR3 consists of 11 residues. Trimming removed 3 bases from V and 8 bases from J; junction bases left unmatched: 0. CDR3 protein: CASSGTGEAFF. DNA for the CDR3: TGTGCCAGCAGCGGGACAGGGGAAGCTTTCTTT.

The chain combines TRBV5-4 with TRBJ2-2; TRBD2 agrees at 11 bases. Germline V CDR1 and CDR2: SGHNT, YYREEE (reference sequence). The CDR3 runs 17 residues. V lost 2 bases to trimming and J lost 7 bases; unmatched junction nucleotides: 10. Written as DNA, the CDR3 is TGTGCCAGCAGCTTAGGGACTAGCGGAGCGAGTATCGGGGAGCTGTTTTTT. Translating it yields CASSLGTSGASIGELFF.

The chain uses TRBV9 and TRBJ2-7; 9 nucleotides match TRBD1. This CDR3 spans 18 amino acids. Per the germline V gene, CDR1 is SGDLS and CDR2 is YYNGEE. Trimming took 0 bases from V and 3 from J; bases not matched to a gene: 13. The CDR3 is CASSVDRMGQGVLYEQYF. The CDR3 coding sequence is TGTGCCAGCAGCGTAGACAGGATGGGACAGGGAGTTCTCTACGAGCAGTACTTC.

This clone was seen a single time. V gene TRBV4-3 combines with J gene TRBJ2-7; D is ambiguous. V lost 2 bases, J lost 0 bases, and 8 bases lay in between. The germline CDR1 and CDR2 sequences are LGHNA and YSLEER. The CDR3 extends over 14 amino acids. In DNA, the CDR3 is TGCGCCAGCAGCCAATTCGGCGACTCCTACGAGCAGTACTTC. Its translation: CASSQFGDSYEQYF.

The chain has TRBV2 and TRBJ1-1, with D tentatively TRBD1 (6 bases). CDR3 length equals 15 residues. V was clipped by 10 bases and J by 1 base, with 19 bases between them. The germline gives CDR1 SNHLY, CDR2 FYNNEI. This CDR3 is CAMSEFLQGNTEAFF. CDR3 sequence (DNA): TGTGCCATGAGCGAATTCTTACAGGGGAACACTGAAGCTTTCTTT.

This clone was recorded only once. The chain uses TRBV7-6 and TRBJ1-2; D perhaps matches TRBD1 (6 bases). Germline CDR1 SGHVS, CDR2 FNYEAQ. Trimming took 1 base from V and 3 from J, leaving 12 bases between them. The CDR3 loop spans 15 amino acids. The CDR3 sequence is CASSLGGGADYGYTF. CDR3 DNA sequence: TGTGCCAGCAGCTTAGGGGGGGGCGCTGACTATGGCTACACCTTC.

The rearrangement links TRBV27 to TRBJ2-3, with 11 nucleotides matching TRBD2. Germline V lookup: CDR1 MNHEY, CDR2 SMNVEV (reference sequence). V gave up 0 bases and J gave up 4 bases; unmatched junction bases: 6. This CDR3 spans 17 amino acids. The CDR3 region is CASSLSLASGRSDTQYF. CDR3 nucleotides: TGTGCCAGCAGTTTATCGTTGGCTAGCGGGAGGTCAGATACGCAGTATTTT.

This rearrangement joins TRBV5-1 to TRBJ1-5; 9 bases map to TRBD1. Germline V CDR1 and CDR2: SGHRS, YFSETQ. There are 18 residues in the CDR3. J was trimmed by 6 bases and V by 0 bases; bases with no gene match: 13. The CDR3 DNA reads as TGCGCCAGCAGCTTGGTCCGGGACAGGGTTCGTGAGGGTCAGCCCCAGCATTTT. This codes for CASSLVRDRVREGQPQHF.

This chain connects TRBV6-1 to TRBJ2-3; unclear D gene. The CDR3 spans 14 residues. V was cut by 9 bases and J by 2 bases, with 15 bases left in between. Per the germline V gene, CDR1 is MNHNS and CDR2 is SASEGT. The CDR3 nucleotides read TGTGCCAGAAATTTTCCGGCCAACACAGATACGCAGTATTTT. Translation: CARNFPANTDTQYF.

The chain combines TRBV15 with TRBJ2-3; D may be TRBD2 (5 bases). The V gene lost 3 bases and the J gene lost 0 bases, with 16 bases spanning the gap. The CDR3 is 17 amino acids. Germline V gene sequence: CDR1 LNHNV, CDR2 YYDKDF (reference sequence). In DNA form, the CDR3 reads TGTGCCACCAGCAGTCTGGAGGATTACTTTAGCACAGATACGCAGTATTTT. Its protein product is CATSSLEDYFSTDTQYF.

The chain's CDR3 is CASSGTGGVNEQFF. CDR3 nucleotide sequence: TGTGCCAGCAGTGGGACGGGAGGCGTCAATGAGCAGTTCTTC. The chain has TRBV2 and TRBJ2-1; 7 bases agree with TRBD2. The CDR3 loop spans 14 amino acids. V dropped 4 bases and J dropped 6; count of bases not matched to a gene: 6. Germline V gene sequence: CDR1 SNHLY, CDR2 FYNNEI.

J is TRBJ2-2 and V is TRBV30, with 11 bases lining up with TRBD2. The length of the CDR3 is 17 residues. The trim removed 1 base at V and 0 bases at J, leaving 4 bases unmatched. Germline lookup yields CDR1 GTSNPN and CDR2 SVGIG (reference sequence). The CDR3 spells CAWSGLAGRPNTGELFF. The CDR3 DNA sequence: TGTGCCTGGAGTGGACTAGCGGGAAGACCGAACACCGGGGAGCTGTTTTTT.